The clone carrying this T cell receptor beta chain has at least ten counts. Its matching antigen is unknown. Germline V lookup: CDR1 SEHNR, CDR2 FQNEAQ (reference sequence). The CDR3 is 14 residues long. The junction had 8 bases not matched to a gene; V was cut back by 6 bases and J by 4 bases. This entry comes from a study of early T cells in non-severe SARS-CoV-2 infection. Study overall: Investigators sequenced bulk RNA drawn from unsorted whole blood, and chains remained unpaired.

Individual cDNA molecules were tagged with unique molecular identifiers, the study reported. Using its own MiXCR run on the 5' RACE reads, TCRdb lists one record per CDR3 protein. The sample records about 39,000 distinct CDR3 sequences, less than 7% being singletons. General study points: Missing private and CD4 specificities, VDJdb matching favored anti-spike CD8 responses.

The receptor was derived from an adult who was a healthcare worker with PCR-confirmed SARS-CoV-2 infection or an uninfected control (not recorded which). The chain is built from TRBV7-9 and TRBJ1-2; 7 positions agree with TRBD1. The source was whole blood, collected at baseline. The DNA for the CDR3 is TGTGCCAGCAGGTCCCTAGGGGGCGGCTATGGCTACACCTTC. It specifies CASRSLGGGYGYTF.